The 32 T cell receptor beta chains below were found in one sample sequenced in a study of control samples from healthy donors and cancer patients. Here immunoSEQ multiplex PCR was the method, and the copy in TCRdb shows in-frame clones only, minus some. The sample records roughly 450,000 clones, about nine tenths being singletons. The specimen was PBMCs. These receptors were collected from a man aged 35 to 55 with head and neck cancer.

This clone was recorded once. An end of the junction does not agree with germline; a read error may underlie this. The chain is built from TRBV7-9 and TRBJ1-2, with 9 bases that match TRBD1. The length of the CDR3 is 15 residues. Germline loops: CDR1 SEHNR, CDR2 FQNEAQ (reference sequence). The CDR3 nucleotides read TGTGCCAGCAGCGTAGCCGGGACAGGGACGAATGGCTACACCTTC. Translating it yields CASSVAGTGTNGYTF.

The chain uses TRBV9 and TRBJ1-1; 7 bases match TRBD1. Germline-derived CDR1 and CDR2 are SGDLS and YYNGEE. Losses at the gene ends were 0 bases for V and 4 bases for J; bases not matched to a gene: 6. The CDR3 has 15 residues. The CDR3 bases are TGTGCCAGCAGCGTAGTGACAGGGCGTTTCACTGAAGCTTTCTTT. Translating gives CASSVVTGRFTEAFF.

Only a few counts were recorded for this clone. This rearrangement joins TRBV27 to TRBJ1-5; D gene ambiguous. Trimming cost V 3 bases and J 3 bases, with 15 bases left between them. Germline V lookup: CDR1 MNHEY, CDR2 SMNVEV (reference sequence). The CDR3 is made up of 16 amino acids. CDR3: CASSFRPGENNQPQHF. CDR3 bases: TGTGCCAGCAGTTTCCGACCCGGGGAGAACAATCAGCCCCAGCATTTT.

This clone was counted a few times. CDR3 residues: CATRDGAHSGNTIYF. The CDR3 DNA reads TGTGCCACCAGGGACGGGGCTCACTCTGGAAACACCATATATTTT. The chain joins TRBV15 to TRBJ1-3; weak D call: TRBD1 (5 bases). Germline V gene lookup returns CDR1 LNHNV and CDR2 YYDKDF (reference sequence). This CDR3 has 15 amino acids. V lost 6 bases, J lost 0 bases, and 12 bases lay in between. Full variable domain (remainder filled in from reference TRBV15 and TRBJ1-3): DAMVIQNPRYQVTQFGKPVTLSCSQTLNHNVMYWYQQKSSQAPKLLFHYYDKDFNNEADTPDNFQSRRPNTSFCFLDIRSPGLGDTAMYLCATRDGAHSGNTIYFGEGSWLTVV.

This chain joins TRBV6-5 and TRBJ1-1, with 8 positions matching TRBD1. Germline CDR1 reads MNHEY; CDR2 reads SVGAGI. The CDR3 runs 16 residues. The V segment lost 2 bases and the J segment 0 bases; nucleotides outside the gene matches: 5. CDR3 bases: TGTGCCAGCAGTTACCGGACAGGGAAGCTGAACACTGAAGCTTTCTTT. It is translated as CASSYRTGKLNTEAFF.

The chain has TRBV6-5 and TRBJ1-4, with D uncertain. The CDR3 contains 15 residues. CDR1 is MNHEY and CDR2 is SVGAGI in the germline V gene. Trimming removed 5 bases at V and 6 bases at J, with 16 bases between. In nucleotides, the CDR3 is TGTGCCAGCAGTACCATGGACCGCTTACATGAAAAACTGTTTTTT. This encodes CASSTMDRLHEKLFF.

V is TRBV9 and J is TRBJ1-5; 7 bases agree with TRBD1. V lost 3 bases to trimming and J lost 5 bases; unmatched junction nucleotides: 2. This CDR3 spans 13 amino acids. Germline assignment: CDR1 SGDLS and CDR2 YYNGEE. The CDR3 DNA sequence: TGTGCCAGCAGCGATACAGGGGATCAGCCCCAGCATTTT. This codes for CASSDTGDQPQHF.

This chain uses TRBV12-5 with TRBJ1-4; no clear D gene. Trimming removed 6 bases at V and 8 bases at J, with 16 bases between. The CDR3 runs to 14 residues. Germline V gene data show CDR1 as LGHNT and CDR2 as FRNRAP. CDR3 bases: TGTGCTAGTGGCCCCGGCCTCGATGACGAAAAACTGTTTTTT. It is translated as CASGPGLDDEKLFF.

For the CDR3, the DNA is TGTGCCAGTAGTATAAAGAGGGGAGACACTGAAGCTTTCTTT. Protein sequence: CASSIKRGDTEAFF. V gene TRBV19 combines with J gene TRBJ1-1; weak D call: TRBD1 (5 bases). V was cut by 2 bases and J by 3 bases, with 10 bases left in between. The CDR3 is 14 residues long. The germline gives CDR1 LNHDA, CDR2 SQIVND (reference sequence).

For the CDR3, the DNA is TGTGCCAGCAGAACCAGCGGGGGGCGAAATGAGCAGTTCTTC. Amino acid sequence: CASRTSGGRNEQFF. The V call is TRBV6-5, the J call TRBJ2-1; 9 bases align to TRBD2. CDR1 and CDR2 from the germline V gene are MNHEY and SVGAGI. The CDR3 loop spans 14 amino acids. Trimming cost V 6 bases and J 7 bases; bases outside gene matches: 7.

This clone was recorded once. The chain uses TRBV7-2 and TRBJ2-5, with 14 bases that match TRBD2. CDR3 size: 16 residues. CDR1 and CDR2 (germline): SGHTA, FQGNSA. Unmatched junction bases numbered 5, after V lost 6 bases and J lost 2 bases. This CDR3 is CASSRGLAGGQETQYF. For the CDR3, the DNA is TGTGCCAGCAGTCGAGGACTAGCGGGGGGACAAGAGACCCAGTACTTC.

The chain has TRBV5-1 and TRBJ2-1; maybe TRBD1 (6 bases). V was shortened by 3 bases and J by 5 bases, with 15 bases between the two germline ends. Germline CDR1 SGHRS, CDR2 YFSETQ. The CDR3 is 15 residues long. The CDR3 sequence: CASSSTGTFDNEQFF. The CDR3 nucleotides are TGCGCCAGCAGCTCAACCGGGACATTCGACAATGAGCAGTTCTTC.

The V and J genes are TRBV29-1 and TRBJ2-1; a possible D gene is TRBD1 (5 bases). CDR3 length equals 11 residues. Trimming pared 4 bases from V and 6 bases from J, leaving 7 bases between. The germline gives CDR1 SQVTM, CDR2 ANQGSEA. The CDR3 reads CSVVRGNEQFF. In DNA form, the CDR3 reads TGCAGCGTTGTTAGGGGCAATGAGCAGTTCTTC.

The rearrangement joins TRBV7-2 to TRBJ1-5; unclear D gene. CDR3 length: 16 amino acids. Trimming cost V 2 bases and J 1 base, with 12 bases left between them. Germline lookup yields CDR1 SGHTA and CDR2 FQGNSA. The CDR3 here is CASSLLAQTSNQPQHF. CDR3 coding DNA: TGTGCCAGCAGCTTATTAGCACAGACGAGCAATCAGCCCCAGCATTTT.

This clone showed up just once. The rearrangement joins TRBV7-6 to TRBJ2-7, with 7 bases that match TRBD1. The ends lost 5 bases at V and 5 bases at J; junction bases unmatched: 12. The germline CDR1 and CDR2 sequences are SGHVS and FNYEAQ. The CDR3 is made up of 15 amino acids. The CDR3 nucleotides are TGTGCCAGCAGCCCGCGTTACAGGGGAGTCAACGAGCAGTACTTC. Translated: CASSPRYRGVNEQYF.

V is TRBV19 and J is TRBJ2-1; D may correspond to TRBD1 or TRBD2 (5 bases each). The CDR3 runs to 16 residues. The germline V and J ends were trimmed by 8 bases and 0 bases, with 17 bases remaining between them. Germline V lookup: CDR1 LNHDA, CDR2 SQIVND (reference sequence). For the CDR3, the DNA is TGTGCCAGTCAATCTGGGGCAGGGAGCTCCTACAATGAGCAGTTCTTC. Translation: CASQSGAGSSYNEQFF.

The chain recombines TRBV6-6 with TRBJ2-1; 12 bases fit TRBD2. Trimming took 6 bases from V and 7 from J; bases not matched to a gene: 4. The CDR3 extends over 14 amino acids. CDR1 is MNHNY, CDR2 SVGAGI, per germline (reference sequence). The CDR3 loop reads CASRTSGRRNEQFF. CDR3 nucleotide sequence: TGTGCCAGCAGAACTAGCGGGAGGCGGAATGAGCAGTTCTTC.

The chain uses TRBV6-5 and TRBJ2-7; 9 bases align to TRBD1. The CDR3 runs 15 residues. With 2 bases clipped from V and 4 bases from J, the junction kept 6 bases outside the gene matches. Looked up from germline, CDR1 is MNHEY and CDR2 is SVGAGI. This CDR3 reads CASSYGQGKGYEQYF. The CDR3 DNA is TGTGCCAGCAGTTACGGACAGGGGAAGGGATACGAGCAGTACTTC.

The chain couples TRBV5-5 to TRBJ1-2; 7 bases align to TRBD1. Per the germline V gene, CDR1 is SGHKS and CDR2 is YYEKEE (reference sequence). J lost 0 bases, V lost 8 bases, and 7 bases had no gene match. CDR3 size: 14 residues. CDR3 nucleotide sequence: TGTGCCAGTTGGGGACAGCGGCCTAACTATGGCTACACCTTC. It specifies CASWGQRPNYGYTF.

The CDR3 bases are TGTGCCAGCAGCCCCGGGTACGGGGGGGAGAACGAGCAGTACTTC. Translated: CASSPGYGGENEQYF. J is TRBJ2-7 and V is TRBV3-1 (or the pseudogene TRBV3-2); 8 positions agree with TRBD2. The CDR3 runs to 15 residues. After removal of 4 bases from V and 5 bases from J, the junction contained 10 bases not matched to a gene. Germline V gene data show CDR1 as LGHDT and CDR2 as YNNKEL (reference sequence).

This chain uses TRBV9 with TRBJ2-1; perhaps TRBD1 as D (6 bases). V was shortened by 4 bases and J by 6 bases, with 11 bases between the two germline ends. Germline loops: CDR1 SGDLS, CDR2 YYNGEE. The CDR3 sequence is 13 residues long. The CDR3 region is CASSPGQSNEQFF. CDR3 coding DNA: TGTGCCAGCAGCCCCGGACAGAGCAATGAGCAGTTCTTC.

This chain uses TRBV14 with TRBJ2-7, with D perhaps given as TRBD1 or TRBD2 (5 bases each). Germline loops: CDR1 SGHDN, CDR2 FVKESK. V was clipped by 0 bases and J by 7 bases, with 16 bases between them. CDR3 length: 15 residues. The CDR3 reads CASSQDRVRRTEQYF. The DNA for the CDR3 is TGTGCCAGCAGCCAAGATCGGGTCCGGAGGACAGAGCAGTACTTC. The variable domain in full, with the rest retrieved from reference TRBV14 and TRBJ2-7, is EAGVTQFPSHSVIEKGQTVTLRCDPISGHDNLYWYRRVMGKEIKFLLHFVKESKQDESGMPNNRFLAERTGGTYSTLKVQPAELEDSGVYFCASSQDRVRRTEQYFGPGTRLTVT.

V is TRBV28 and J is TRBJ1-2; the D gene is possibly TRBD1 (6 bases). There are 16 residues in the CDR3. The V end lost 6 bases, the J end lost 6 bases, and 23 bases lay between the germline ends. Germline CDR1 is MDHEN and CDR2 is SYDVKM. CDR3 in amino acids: CASSLRRTANKDGYTF. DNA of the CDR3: TGTGCCAGCAGCCTTAGAAGGACAGCTAACAAAGATGGCTACACCTTC.

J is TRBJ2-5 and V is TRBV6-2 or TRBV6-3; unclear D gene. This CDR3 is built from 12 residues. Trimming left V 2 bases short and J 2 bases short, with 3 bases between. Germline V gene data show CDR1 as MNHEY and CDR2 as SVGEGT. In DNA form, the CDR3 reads TGTGCCAGCAGTTACGCACAAGAGACCCAGTACTTC. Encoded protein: CASSYAQETQYF.

The CDR3: CASSTGSSSPLHF. For the CDR3, the DNA is TGTGCCAGCAGCACAGGGTCCAGTTCACCCCTCCACTTT. The chain recombines TRBV9 with TRBJ1-6; tentative D call: TRBD1 (6 bases). The CDR3 consists of 13 residues. Germline loops: CDR1 SGDLS, CDR2 YYNGEE. V was cut by 4 bases and J by 9 bases, with 11 bases left in between. The variable domain in full, with the rest retrieved from reference TRBV9 and TRBJ1-6, is DSGVTQTPKHLITATGQRVTLRCSPRSGDLSVYWYQQSLDQGLQFLIQYYNGEERAKGNILERFSAQQFPDLHSELNLSSLELGDSALYFCASSTGSSSPLHFGNGTRLTVT.

The DNA for the CDR3 is TGTGCCAGCAGTGATCGGGGCTACACCTTC. Translated, it gives CASSDRGYTF. The genes are TRBV6-1 and TRBJ1-2; the D is unclear. Germline CDR1 MNHNS, CDR2 SASEGT. The V end was cut by 3 bases, the J end by 8 bases, with 4 bases between. The CDR3 has 10 amino acids.

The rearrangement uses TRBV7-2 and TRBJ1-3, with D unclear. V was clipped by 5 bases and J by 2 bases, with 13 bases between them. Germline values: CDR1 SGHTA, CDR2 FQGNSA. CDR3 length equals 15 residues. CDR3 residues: CASSPLYGTGNTIYF. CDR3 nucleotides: TGTGCCAGCAGCCCCCTTTATGGAACTGGAAACACCATATATTTT. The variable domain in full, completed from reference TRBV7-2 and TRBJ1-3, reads GAGVSQSPSNKVTEKGKDVELRCDPISGHTALYWYRQSLGQGLEFLIYFQGNSAPDKSGLPSDRFSAERTGGSVSTLTIQRTQQEDSAVYLCASSPLYGTGNTIYFGEGSWLTVV.

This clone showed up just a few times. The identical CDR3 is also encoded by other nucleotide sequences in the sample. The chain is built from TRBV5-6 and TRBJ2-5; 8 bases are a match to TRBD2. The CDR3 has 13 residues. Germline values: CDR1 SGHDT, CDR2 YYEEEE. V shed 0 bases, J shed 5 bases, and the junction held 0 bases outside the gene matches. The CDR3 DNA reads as TGTGCCAGCAGCTTGGGCGGGGGGGAGACCCAGTACTTC. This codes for CASSLGGGETQYF.

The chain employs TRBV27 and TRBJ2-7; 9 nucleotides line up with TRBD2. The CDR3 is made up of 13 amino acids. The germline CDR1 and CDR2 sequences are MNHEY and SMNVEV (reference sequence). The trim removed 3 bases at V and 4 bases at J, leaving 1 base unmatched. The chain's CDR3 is CASSFAGGYEQYF. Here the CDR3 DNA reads TGTGCCAGCAGTTTTGCGGGAGGGTACGAGCAGTACTTC.

CDR3 nucleotides: TGCGCCAGCAGTGTAGCGTGGGATAGCGAGCAGTACTTC. It encodes CASSVAWDSEQYF. The chain carries TRBV10-1 and TRBJ2-7; possible D gene TRBD2, 5 bases. V was cut by 4 bases and J by 6 bases, with 13 bases left in between. This CDR3 spans 13 amino acids. The germline gives CDR1 WNHNN, CDR2 SYGVQD (reference sequence).

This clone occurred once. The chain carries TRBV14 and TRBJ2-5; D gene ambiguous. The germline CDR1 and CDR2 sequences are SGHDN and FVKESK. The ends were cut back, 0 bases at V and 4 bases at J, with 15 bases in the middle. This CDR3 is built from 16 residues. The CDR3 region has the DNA TGTGCCAGCAGCCAAGATAGCACTCCCGGACGAGAGACCCAGTACTTC. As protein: CASSQDSTPGRETQYF.

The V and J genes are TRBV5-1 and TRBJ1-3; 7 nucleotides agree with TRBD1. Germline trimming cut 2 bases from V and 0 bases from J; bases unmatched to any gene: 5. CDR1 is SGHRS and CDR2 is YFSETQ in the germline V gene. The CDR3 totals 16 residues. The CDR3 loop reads CASSLLPGGSGNTIYF. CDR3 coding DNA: TGCGCCAGCAGCTTACTCCCAGGGGGCTCTGGAAACACCATATATTTT. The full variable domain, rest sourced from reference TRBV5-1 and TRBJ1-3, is KAGVTQTPRYLIKTRGQQVTLSCSPISGHRSVSWYQQTPGQGLQFLFEYFSETQRNKGNFPGRFSGRQFSNSRSEMNVSTLELGDSALYLCASSLLPGGSGNTIYFGEGSWLTVV.